The rows below give T cell receptor beta chains drawn from one sample of a study of T cells after yellow fever vaccination. Via MiXCR, TCRdb re-called the 5' RACE reads, giving one row per CDR3 protein. The sample has some 320,000 distinct CDR3 sequences; around 4.5% are singletons. Sequenced material: PBMCs, taken 15 days after the yellow fever booster vaccination. The source of these receptors is a man aged 18 to 35 who received the YFV17D yellow fever vaccine. CDR3s include the opening cysteine and the closing phenylalanine or tryptophan. D genes are given only for firm matches. Expanded clones get a size class; other rows say once, few or many, or leave the size out.

V: TRBV2
D: NA
J: TRBJ1-1
size: NA
CDR3: CASSGERDTEAFF
DNA: TGTGCCAGCAGCGGTGAAAGAGACACTGAAGCTTTCTTT

V: TRBV28
D: NA
J: TRBJ2-6
size: many
CDR3: CATHAARRINFSGANVLTF
DNA: TGTGCCACCCACGCGGCACGCCGCATTAACTTCTCTGGGGCCAACGTCCTGACTTTC

V: TRBV7-8
D: NA
J: TRBJ1-6
size: NA
CDR3: CASSLDNSYNSPLHF
DNA: TGTGCCAGCAGCTTAGATAACTCCTATAATTCACCCCTCCACTTT

V: TRBV11-1
D: TRBD1
J: TRBJ2-7
size: many
CDR3: CASSLETGAFPYEQYF
DNA: TGTGCCAGCAGCTTAGAAACAGGGGCCTTTCCCTACGAGCAGTACTTC

V: TRBV29-1
D: NA
J: TRBJ2-3
size: few
CDR3: CSGGGPRTDTQYF
DNA: TGCAGCGGTGGTGGACCACGCACAGATACGCAGTATTTT

V: TRBV12-3/TRBV12-4
D: NA
J: TRBJ2-1
size: NA
CDR3: CASSPIFNLLYNEQFF
DNA: TGTGCCAGCAGTCCCATATTCAACCTACTCTACAATGAGCAGTTCTTC

V: TRBV7-2
D: NA
J: TRBJ2-5
size: many
CDR3: CASSSWETQYF
DNA: TGTGCCAGCAGCTCCTGGGAGACCCAGTACTTC

V: TRBV6-2/TRBV6-3
D: NA
J: TRBJ1-6
size: few
CDR3: CASSHRAGPNSPLHF
DNA: TGTGCCAGCAGTCACCGGGCAGGACCTAATTCACCCCTCCACTTT

V: TRBV27
D: TRBD2
J: TRBJ2-5
size: many
CDR3: CASSKTSGGGIETQYF
DNA: TGTGCCAGCAGTAAAACTAGCGGGGGAGGCATAGAGACCCAGTACTTC

V: TRBV20-1
D: NA
J: TRBJ1-5
size: many
CDR3: CSARGVGQPQHF
DNA: TGCAGTGCTAGAGGGGTAGGTCAGCCCCAGCATTTT

V: TRBV11-2
D: TRBD2
J: TRBJ2-1
size: many
CDR3: CASSSLAGGLFDEQFF
DNA: TGTGCCAGCAGCTCCCTCGCGGGGGGGTTGTTCGATGAGCAGTTCTTC

V: TRBV7-2
D: TRBD2
J: TRBJ2-5
size: many
CDR3: CASSPSSGVQETQYF
DNA: TGTGCCAGCAGCCCCTCCAGCGGGGTCCAAGAGACCCAGTACTTC

V: TRBV7-9
D: NA
J: TRBJ2-2
size: many
CDR3: CASSLARDNTGELFF
DNA: TGTGCCAGCAGCTTAGCCCGGGACAACACCGGGGAGCTGTTTTTT

V: TRBV7-7
D: TRBD2
J: TRBJ2-1
size: many
CDR3: CASSLVVMVKGGYNEQFF
DNA: TGTGCCAGCAGCTTAGTAGTCATGGTTAAGGGAGGGTACAATGAGCAGTTCTTC

V: TRBV5-1
D: NA
J: TRBJ2-1
size: many
CDR3: CASSFVAATYNEQFF
DNA: TGCGCCAGCAGCTTTGTGGCAGCCACCTACAATGAGCAGTTCTTC

V: TRBV5-1
D: NA
J: TRBJ2-2
size: NA
CDR3: CASRGHASGGELFF
DNA: TGCGCCAGCAGGGGACACGCCAGTGGCGGGGAGCTGTTTTTT

V: TRBV6-6
D: NA
J: TRBJ1-5
size: NA
CDR3: CASQGWWERNQPQHF
DNA: TGTGCCAGCCAAGGATGGTGGGAGCGCAATCAGCCCCAGCATTTT

V: TRBV12-3/TRBV12-4
D: NA
J: TRBJ2-2
size: many
CDR3: CASKKGAGELFF
DNA: TGTGCCAGCAAAAAAGGGGCCGGGGAGCTGTTTTTT

V: TRBV25-1
D: NA
J: TRBJ2-6
size: many
CDR3: CASSAQGSSGANVLTF
DNA: TGTGCCAGCAGTGCTCAGGGAAGCTCTGGGGCCAACGTCCTGACTTTC

V: TRBV5-1
D: TRBD1
J: TRBJ2-3
size: many
CDR3: CASSLRQGGYENTQYF
DNA: TGCGCCAGCAGCTTGAGACAGGGCGGGTATGAGAATACGCAGTATTTT

V: TRBV7-2
D: NA
J: TRBJ2-6
size: NA
CDR3: CASSFQGTAGANVLTF
DNA: TGTGCCAGCAGCTTCCAGGGTACTGCTGGGGCCAACGTCCTGACTTTC

V: TRBV7-7
D: TRBD1
J: TRBJ1-3
size: many
CDR3: CASSPGTGRSSGNTIYF
DNA: TGTGCTAGCAGTCCGGGGACAGGGAGAAGCTCTGGAAACACCATATATTTT

V: TRBV6-6
D: NA
J: TRBJ1-5
size: many
CDR3: CASSYSRPNLPQHF
DNA: TGTGCCAGCAGTTACTCGCGCCCTAATCTGCCCCAGCATTTT

V: TRBV4-3
D: TRBD1
J: TRBJ1-1
size: NA
CDR3: CASSQARGRNTEAFF
DNA: TGCGCCAGCAGCCAGGCCAGGGGGCGAAACACTGAAGCTTTCTTT

V: TRBV5-1
D: NA
J: TRBJ2-2
size: few
CDR3: CASSLEVPGELFF
DNA: TGCGCCAGCAGCTTGGAGGTTCCCGGGGAGCTGTTTTTT

V: TRBV5-1
D: NA
J: TRBJ1-4
size: many
CDR3: CASSPPAGNEKLFF
DNA: TGCGCCAGCAGCCCCCCGGCGGGTAATGAAAAACTGTTTTTT

V: TRBV20-1
D: NA
J: TRBJ1-6
size: few
CDR3: CSADRIGDDNSPLHF
DNA: TGCAGTGCCGATCGCATTGGAGATGATAATTCACCCCTCCACTTT

V: TRBV20-1
D: NA
J: TRBJ1-1
size: NA
CDR3: CSAPDYTEAFF
DNA: TGCAGTGCCCCTGACTACACTGAAGCTTTCTTT

V: TRBV12-3/TRBV12-4
D: NA
J: TRBJ1-5
size: few
CDR3: CASSLLVDQPQHF
DNA: TGTGCCAGCAGTTTACTTGTCGATCAGCCCCAGCATTTT

V: TRBV5-1
D: NA
J: TRBJ2-7
size: many
CDR3: CASTDPRRAYEQYF
DNA: TGCGCCAGCACCGACCCACGACGGGCCTACGAGCAGTACTTC

V: TRBV3-1
D: TRBD1
J: TRBJ1-1
size: few
CDR3: CASSQYDRGTEAFF
DNA: TGTGCCAGCAGCCAATACGACAGGGGCACTGAAGCTTTCTTT

V: TRBV20-1
D: TRBD2
J: TRBJ2-5
size: many
CDR3: CSAILAGLYQETQYF
DNA: TGCAGTGCGATTCTAGCGGGGTTGTACCAAGAGACCCAGTACTTC

V: TRBV19
D: NA
J: TRBJ2-3
size: few
CDR3: CASSMVGAVPTDTQYF
DNA: TGTGCCAGTAGTATGGTCGGGGCCGTACCCACAGATACGCAGTATTTT

V: TRBV7-6
D: TRBD1
J: TRBJ1-1
size: few
CDR3: CASSLHGQGALNTEAFF
DNA: TGTGCCAGCAGCTTACACGGACAGGGGGCGTTGAACACTGAAGCTTTCTTT

V: TRBV9
D: NA
J: TRBJ1-1
size: many
CDR3: CASSVGGDSAEAFF
DNA: TGTGCCAGCAGCGTAGGAGGGGATAGCGCTGAAGCTTTCTTT

V: TRBV7-6
D: TRBD1
J: TRBJ1-5
size: few
CDR3: CASSLGTGTIQPQHF
DNA: TGTGCCAGCAGCTTAGGGACAGGGACAATCCAGCCCCAGCATTTT

V: TRBV5-1
D: NA
J: TRBJ2-1
size: NA
CDR3: CASSIRGTYNEQFF
DNA: TGCGCCAGCAGCATACGGGGGACCTACAATGAGCAGTTCTTC

V: TRBV7-9
D: NA
J: TRBJ1-6
size: many
CDR3: CASSPDRWDNSPLHF
DNA: TGTGCCAGCAGCCCAGACAGGTGGGATAATTCACCCCTCCACTTT

V: TRBV6-6
D: NA
J: TRBJ2-6
size: NA
CDR3: CASSYPQSGANVLTF
DNA: TGTGCCAGCAGTTACCCCCAGTCTGGGGCCAACGTCCTGACTTTC

V: TRBV5-1
D: TRBD1
J: TRBJ1-6
size: many
CDR3: CASSTDRVSPLHF
DNA: TGCGCCAGCAGCACGGACAGGGTTTCACCCCTCCACTTT

V: TRBV5-4
D: NA
J: TRBJ2-3
size: few
CDR3: CASSLKRGSGTDTQYF
DNA: TGTGCCAGCAGCTTGAAGAGGGGCTCGGGTACAGATACGCAGTATTTT

V: TRBV7-9
D: TRBD1
J: TRBJ1-2
size: NA
CDR3: CASSFTDVDRASSGYTF
DNA: TGTGCCAGCAGCTTCACCGACGTGGACAGGGCTTCGTCTGGCTACACCTTC

V: TRBV24-1
D: TRBD2
J: TRBJ2-2
size: NA
CDR3: CATSPAGPIAGELFF
DNA: TGTGCCACCAGTCCAGCGGGGCCGATTGCCGGGGAGCTGTTTTTT

V: TRBV7-2
D: TRBD1
J: TRBJ1-6
size: few
CDR3: CASSLVRQGGSPLHF
DNA: TGTGCCAGCAGCTTAGTGCGACAGGGAGGTTCACCCCTCCACTTT

V: TRBV3-1
D: NA
J: TRBJ2-5
size: few
CDR3: CASSPRLANQETQYF
DNA: TGTGCCAGCAGCCCGAGGCTAGCGAACCAAGAGACCCAGTACTTC

V: TRBV28
D: NA
J: TRBJ1-5
size: few
CDR3: CASRTPARVVNQPQHF
DNA: TGTGCCAGCAGAACACCCGCCCGGGTGGTGAATCAGCCCCAGCATTTT

V: TRBV7-3
D: NA
J: TRBJ1-1
size: many
CDR3: CASSLNRESTEVFF
DNA: TGTGCCAGCAGCTTAAACAGGGAGAGCACTGAAGTTTTCTTT

V: TRBV14
D: NA
J: TRBJ2-3
size: NA
CDR3: CASSQEWDTRFGPTDTQYF
DNA: TGTGCCAGCAGCCAAGAGTGGGACACCCGATTCGGCCCCACAGATACGCAGTATTTT

V: TRBV20-1
D: NA
J: TRBJ1-2
size: few
CDR3: CSAREWRLGHGYTF
DNA: TGCAGTGCTAGAGAATGGCGGTTGGGACATGGCTACACCTTC

V: TRBV4-1
D: NA
J: TRBJ2-5
size: NA
CDR3: CASSRDSVTQYF
DNA: TGCGCCAGCAGCCGGGACTCTGTGACCCAGTACTTC

V: TRBV7-2
D: TRBD2
J: TRBJ2-5
size: NA
CDR3: CASSLGASGGSRGTQYF
DNA: TGTGCCAGCAGCTTAGGGGCTAGCGGGGGGTCCAGGGGGACCCAGTACTTC

V: TRBV2
D: NA
J: TRBJ1-1
size: few
CDR3: CASSVSDYMNTEAFF
DNA: TGTGCCAGCAGTGTTTCTGATTATATGAACACTGAAGCTTTCTTT

V: TRBV5-1
D: NA
J: TRBJ1-1
size: few
CDR3: CASSPPLSGVNTEAFF
DNA: TGCGCCAGCAGCCCCCCACTTTCTGGGGTGAACACTGAAGCTTTCTTT

V: TRBV19
D: NA
J: TRBJ2-7
size: few
CDR3: CASSIRPLDSEQYF
DNA: TGTGCCAGTAGTATTCGCCCACTTGACAGCGAGCAGTACTTC

V: TRBV5-5
D: TRBD1
J: TRBJ2-7
size: many
CDR3: CASSADQGAYEQYF
DNA: TGTGCCAGCAGCGCAGATCAGGGGGCCTACGAGCAGTACTTC

V: TRBV19
D: NA
J: TRBJ2-6
size: many
CDR3: CASSPIGGAGANVLTF
DNA: TGTGCCAGTAGTCCTATAGGGGGGGCTGGGGCCAACGTCCTGACTTTC

V: TRBV3-1
D: NA
J: TRBJ1-1
size: many
CDR3: CASSPNEGEAFF
DNA: TGTGCCAGCAGCCCTAATGAAGGTGAAGCTTTCTTT

V: TRBV5-1
D: NA
J: TRBJ1-1
size: many
CDR3: CASSFTGPEAFF
DNA: TGCGCCAGCAGCTTTACGGGCCCTGAAGCTTTCTTT

V: TRBV10-3
D: NA
J: TRBJ1-2
size: NA
CDR3: CATNPVNGRRDINYGYTF
DNA: TGTGCCACTAACCCGGTTAACGGAAGACGGGATATTAACTATGGCTACACCTTC